The subject of this entry is one TCR beta chain. The data were produced by immunoSEQ multiplex PCR, yet TCRdb's version contains in-frame clones alone and is incomplete. This sample has about 120,000 clones, with more than 80% found just once. The V end was cut by 2 bases, the J end by 6 bases, with 5 bases between. The CDR3 spans 12 residues. The data originate from a study of control samples from healthy donors and cancer patients. The specimen was blood. The TCR comes from a man in his forties or fifties in good health. J is TRBJ1-5 and V is TRBV12-3 or TRBV12-4; D ambiguous. The CDR3 region has the DNA TGTGCCAGCAGTTTATCTTCTCAGCCCCAGCATTTT. Protein sequence: CASSLSSQPQHF.